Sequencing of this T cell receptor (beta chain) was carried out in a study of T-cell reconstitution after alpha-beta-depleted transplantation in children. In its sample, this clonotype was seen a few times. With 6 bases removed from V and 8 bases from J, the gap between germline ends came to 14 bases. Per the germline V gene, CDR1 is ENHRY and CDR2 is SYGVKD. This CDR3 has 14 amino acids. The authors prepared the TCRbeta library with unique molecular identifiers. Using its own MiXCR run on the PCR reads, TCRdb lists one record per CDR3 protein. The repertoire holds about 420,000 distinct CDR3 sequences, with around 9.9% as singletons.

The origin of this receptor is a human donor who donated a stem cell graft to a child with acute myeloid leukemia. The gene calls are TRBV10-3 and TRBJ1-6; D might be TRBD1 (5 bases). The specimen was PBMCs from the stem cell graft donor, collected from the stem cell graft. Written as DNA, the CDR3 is TGTGCCATCAGCCGTGGGGCGGGAGATTCACCCCTCCACTTT. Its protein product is CAISRGAGDSPLHF.